The present entry profiles one T cell receptor (beta chain) with its context. Antigen: not known. The V end lost 4 bases, the J end lost 3 bases, and 13 bases lay between the germline ends. The CDR3 is 14 residues long. Germline V gene sequence: CDR1 SGHRS, CDR2 YFSETQ. The source of the sample is a study of siplizumab effects on memory and regulatory T cells. Approximately 10^5 TCR templates underwent assay in every sample. Here immunoSEQ multiplex PCR was the method, and the copy in TCRdb shows in-frame clones only, minus some. There are approximately 50,000 clones in the sample; about 93% occur only once, and roughly 15% lies in the top ten. Regarding the study as a whole: In the presence of siplizumab, alloreactive sequences traceable to unstimulated CD4+ memory cells were significantly reduced.

The chain is built from TRBV5-1 and TRBJ1-1, with a tentative D call TRBD1 (5 bases). The sequenced sample was CD8+ T cells sorted from blood. This TCR derives from a human donor in good health. CDR3 region: CASSSETGYTEAFF. The CDR3 DNA follows: TGCGCCAGCAGCAGTGAAACAGGTTACACTGAAGCTTTCTTT. Supplemented by reference TRBV5-1 and TRBJ1-1, the full variable domain reads KAGVTQTPRYLIKTRGQQVTLSCSPISGHRSVSWYQQTPGQGLQFLFEYFSETQRNKGNFPGRFSGRQFSNSRSEMNVSTLELGDSALYLCASSSETGYTEAFFGQGTRLTVV.